Reported below is one T cell receptor (beta chain). Its target is not known. Blood specimens came from baseline, cycle 4 day 1, and cycle 7 day 1. The germline CDR1 and CDR2 sequences are MNHEY and SVGAGI. The germline V and J ends were trimmed by 0 bases and 1 base, with 6 bases remaining between them. CDR3 size: 14 residues. These data belong to a study of OX40 agonist ivuxolimab in advanced cancers. Study-level points and caveats: Among patients with partial responses at 0.1-3.0 mg/kg, clonal expansion was among the lowest. Certain nonresponders likewise exhibited a low normalized T-cell clonal expansion.

Repertoires were generated with immunoSEQ multiplex PCR, while TCRdb's copy carries only in-frame clones and drops some. The sample includes roughly 50,000 clones, around nine tenths of them seen just once. The sequence was obtained from an adult with an advanced solid tumor such as melanoma, head and neck, liver or kidney cancer. The V and J genes are TRBV6-5 and TRBJ2-5, with D uncertain. The material sequenced was CD4+ or CD8+ T cells sorted from blood, taken in a trial of the OX40 agonist ivuxolimab. This chain's CDR3 is CASSYSYIQETQYF. CDR3 in DNA: TGTGCCAGCAGTTACTCGTACATCCAAGAGACCCAGTACTTC.